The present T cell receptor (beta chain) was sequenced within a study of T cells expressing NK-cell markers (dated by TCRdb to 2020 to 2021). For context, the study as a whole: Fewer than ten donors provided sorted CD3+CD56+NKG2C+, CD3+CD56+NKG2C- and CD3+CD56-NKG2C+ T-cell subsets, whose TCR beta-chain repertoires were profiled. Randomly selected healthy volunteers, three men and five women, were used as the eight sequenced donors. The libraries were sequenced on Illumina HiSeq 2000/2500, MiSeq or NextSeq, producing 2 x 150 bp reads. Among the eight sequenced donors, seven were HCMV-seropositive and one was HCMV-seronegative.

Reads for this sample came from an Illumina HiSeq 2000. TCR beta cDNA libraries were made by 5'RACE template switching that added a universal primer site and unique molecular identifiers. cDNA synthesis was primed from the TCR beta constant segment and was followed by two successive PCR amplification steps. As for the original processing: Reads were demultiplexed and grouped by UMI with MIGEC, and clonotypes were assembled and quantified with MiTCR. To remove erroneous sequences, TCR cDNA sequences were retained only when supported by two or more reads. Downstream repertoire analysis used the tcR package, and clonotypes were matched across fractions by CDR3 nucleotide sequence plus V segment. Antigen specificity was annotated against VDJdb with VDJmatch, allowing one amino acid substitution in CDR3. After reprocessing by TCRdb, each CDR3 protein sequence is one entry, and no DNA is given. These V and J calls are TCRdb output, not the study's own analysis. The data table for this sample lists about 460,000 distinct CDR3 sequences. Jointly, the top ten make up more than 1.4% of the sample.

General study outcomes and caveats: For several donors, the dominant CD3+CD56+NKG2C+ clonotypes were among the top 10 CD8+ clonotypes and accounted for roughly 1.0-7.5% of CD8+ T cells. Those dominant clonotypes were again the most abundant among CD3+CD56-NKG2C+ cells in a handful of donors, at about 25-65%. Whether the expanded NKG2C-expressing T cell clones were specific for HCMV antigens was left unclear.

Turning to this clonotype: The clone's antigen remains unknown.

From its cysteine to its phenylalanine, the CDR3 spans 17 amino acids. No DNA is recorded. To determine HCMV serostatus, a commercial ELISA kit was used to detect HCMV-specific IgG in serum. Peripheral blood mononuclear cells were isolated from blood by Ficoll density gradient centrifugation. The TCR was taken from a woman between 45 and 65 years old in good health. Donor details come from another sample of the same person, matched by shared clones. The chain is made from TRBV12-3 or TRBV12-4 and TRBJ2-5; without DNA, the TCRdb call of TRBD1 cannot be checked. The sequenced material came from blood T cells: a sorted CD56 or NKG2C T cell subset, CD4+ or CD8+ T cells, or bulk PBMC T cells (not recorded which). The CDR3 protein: CATANTMTGFLSETQYF.